The clone carrying this TCR beta chain has ten or more counts. What it binds is not known. The sample comes from a study of T cells in Graves' hyperthyroidism and ophthalmopathy. Notes on the study in general: Researchers report that a 13 V-J model separated ophthalmopathy from stable hyperthyroidism. The model identified upcoming ophthalmopathy a median 6.5 months ahead of onset.

Germline CDR1 and CDR2: SNHLY and FYNNEI. The CDR3 contains 11 residues. V was clipped by 6 bases and J by 1 base, with 3 bases between them. The source material, RNA transcripts, was used to amplify TCR beta CDR3 regions. The TCR CDR3 first-round RT-PCR relied on the HTBI primer set. MiXCR, applied by TCRdb to the multiplex PCR reads, yields one record per CDR3 protein. The repertoire holds about 540,000 distinct CDR3 sequences, with 46% as singletons. Sequenced: peripheral blood or thyroid tissue (not recorded which). J is TRBJ1-1 and V is TRBV2; D gene unclear. This TCR derives from a young woman with Graves' hyperthyroidism. CDR3 sequence: CASSANTEAFF. The DNA for the CDR3 is TGTGCCAGCAGCGCGAACACTGAAGCTTTCTTT.